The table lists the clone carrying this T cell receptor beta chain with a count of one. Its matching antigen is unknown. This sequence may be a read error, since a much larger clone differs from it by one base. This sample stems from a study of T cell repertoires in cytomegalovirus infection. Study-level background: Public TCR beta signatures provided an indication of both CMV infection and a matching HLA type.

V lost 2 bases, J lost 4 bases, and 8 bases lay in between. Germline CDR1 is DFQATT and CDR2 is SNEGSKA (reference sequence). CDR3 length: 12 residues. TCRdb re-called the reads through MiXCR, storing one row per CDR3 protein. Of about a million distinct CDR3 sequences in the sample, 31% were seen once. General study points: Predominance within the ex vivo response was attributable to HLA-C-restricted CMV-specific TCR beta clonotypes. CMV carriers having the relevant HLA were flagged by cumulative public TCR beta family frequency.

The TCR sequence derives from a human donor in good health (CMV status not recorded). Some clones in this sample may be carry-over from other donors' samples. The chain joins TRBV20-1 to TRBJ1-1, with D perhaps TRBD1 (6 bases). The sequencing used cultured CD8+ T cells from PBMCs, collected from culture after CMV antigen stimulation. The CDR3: CSARQGSTEAFF. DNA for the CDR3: TGCAGTGCTAGACAGGGGAGCACTGAAGCTTTCTTT.